The rows below give T cell receptor beta chains drawn from one sample of a study of response to subunit inactivated influenza vaccine. TCRdb re-analysed the RT-PCR reads in MiXCR, keeping a single row per CDR3 protein. The sample carries 550,000 to 650,000 distinct CDR3 sequences, roughly 12% recorded once. The input for sequencing was PBMCs from blood, taken on the day of vaccination. These receptors originate from a man aged 50-59 years who received an inactivated influenza vaccine. Each CDR3 is given with its conserved first and last residue. The D gene is left open where the match is weak. Clone size is not always given. Where it is, it says once, few, many or a class for expanded clones.

>-|TRBV7-2|-|TRBJ1-3
TGTGCCAGCAGCTTACAGGGTATAAGGAGCTCTGGAAACACCATATATTTT
CASSLQGIRSSGNTIYF
>many|TRBV5-1|-|TRBJ2-1
TGCGCCAGCAGCTTCCAGGGAAATGAGCAGTTCTTC
CASSFQGNEQFF
>few|TRBV5-1|-|TRBJ1-3
TGCGCCAGCAGCTTGGCCGAGCTTCCCTCTGGAAACACCATATATTTT
CASSLAELPSGNTIYF
>few|TRBV11-2|-|TRBJ2-3
TGTGCCAGCAGCTTAGTAGGTGGGACTGACAGGCCTAGCACAGATACGCAGTATTTT
CASSLVGGTDRPSTDTQYF
>few|TRBV6-2/TRBV6-3|-|TRBJ2-6
TGTGCCAGCAGCTCGTCCGCCAACGTCCTGACTTTC
CASSSSANVLTF
>few|TRBV6-1|TRBD1|TRBJ1-2
TGTGCCAGCAGTGAAGCCCCCCGGGACAGCTATGGCTACACCTTC
CASSEAPRDSYGYTF
>many|TRBV29-1|TRBD1|TRBJ2-3
TGCAGCGTTGATAGAGGACAGGGCACAGATACGCAGTATTTT
CSVDRGQGTDTQYF
>few|TRBV29-1|-|TRBJ2-7
TGCAGCGCTACCACAGGGTACGAGCAGTACTTC
CSATTGYEQYF
>few|TRBV4-1|-|TRBJ1-5
TGCGCCAGCAGCCAAGGTGGGGGAGGGGATCAGCCCCAGCATTTT
CASSQGGGGDQPQHF
>few|TRBV5-1|-|TRBJ1-1
TGCGCCAGCAGCTTGGAGGGCAGGAGGAACACTGAAGCTTTCTTT
CASSLEGRRNTEAFF
>few|TRBV5-8|TRBD2|TRBJ2-1
TGTGCCAGCAGCTTGGGGCTAGCGGGAGCCTATGAGCAGTTCTTC
CASSLGLAGAYEQFF
>few|TRBV7-2|TRBD2|TRBJ2-3
TGTGCCAGCAGCCATAGCGGGGGGTGGGGCACAGATACGCAGTATTTT
CASSHSGGWGTDTQYF
>few|TRBV7-6|TRBD1|TRBJ2-3
TGTGCCAGCAGCTTAGCTACCGACAGGGTCACAGATACGCAGTATTTT
CASSLATDRVTDTQYF
>-|TRBV7-9|-|TRBJ2-7
TGTGCCAGCAGCTTCCCGGGCCTCTCCTACGAGCAGTACTTC
CASSFPGLSYEQYF
>few|TRBV6-1|TRBD1|TRBJ1-2
TGTGCCAGCAGACGAACAGGGGGCCATGGCTACACCTTC
CASRRTGGHGYTF
>few|TRBV20-1|TRBD1|TRBJ2-7
TGCAGTGCTAGAGCCCAGGGGGACTACGAGCAGTACTTC
CSARAQGDYEQYF
>-|TRBV4-3|-|TRBJ2-3
TGCGCCAGCAGCCAATTCATGCAAGAGGGACGCACAGATACGCAGTATTTT
CASSQFMQEGRTDTQYF
>few|TRBV5-6|-|TRBJ2-7
TGTGCCAGCAGCTCCCCGCCAACCGGGGGGCTCTGGGAGCAGTACTTC
CASSSPPTGGLWEQYF
>few|TRBV5-1|TRBD1|TRBJ2-2
TGCGCCAGCAGCCAGGGACAGATCACCGGGGAGCTGTTTTTT
CASSQGQITGELFF
>-|TRBV19|TRBD2|TRBJ2-3
TGTGCCAGTAGTATCCGCGGGGGGCTTATGAATACGCAGTATTTT
CASSIRGGLMNTQYF
>few|TRBV2|-|TRBJ2-1
TGTGCCAGCAGTCGGCCAGTTGGCTCCTACAATGAGCAGTTCTTC
CASSRPVGSYNEQFF
>few|TRBV30|-|TRBJ2-7
TGTGCCTGGAGTGTGGGGCCTCGCAGCGAGCAGTACTTC
CAWSVGPRSEQYF
>many|TRBV4-3|-|TRBJ2-1
TGCGCCAGCAGCCAAGATCCCCCCGGGAGCTCCTACAATGAGCAGTTCTTC
CASSQDPPGSSYNEQFF
>few|TRBV6-1|TRBD2|TRBJ2-2
TGTGCCAGCGGACGGGAGGGCCGAAGCACCGGGGAGCTGTTTTTT
CASGREGRSTGELFF
>-|TRBV4-1|-|TRBJ1-5
TGCGCCAGCAGCCAAATCCATCCAGCAGGCGGCAATCAGCCCCAGCATTTT
CASSQIHPAGGNQPQHF
>few|TRBV6-1|-|TRBJ2-7
TGTGCCAGCAGTCCTAGCACCAGCGCCTACGAGCAGTACTTC
CASSPSTSAYEQYF
>few|TRBV12-3/TRBV12-4|TRBD1|TRBJ1-3
TGTGCCAGCAGTTGGGACAGGGGCAGAAACACCATATATTTT
CASSWDRGRNTIYF
>-|TRBV14|-|TRBJ2-5
TGTGCCAGCAGCCAAGGACGGTTCAACGGACAAGAGACCCAGCACTTC
CASSQGRFNGQETQHF
>-|TRBV6-5|-|TRBJ2-1
TGTGCCAGCAGTTCCATGGAGGGCGTCCCCTACAATGAGCAGTTCTTC
CASSSMEGVPYNEQFF
>few|TRBV3-1|-|TRBJ2-3
TGTGCCAGCAGCCCCGCGGGCGCCCGTTTGGCCAGCACAGATACGCAGTATTTT
CASSPAGARLASTDTQYF
>-|TRBV28|-|TRBJ2-5
TGTGCCAGCAGTTTATTTGTGGGTCAGGTTAAACAAGAGACCCAGTACTTC
CASSLFVGQVKQETQYF
>-|TRBV7-2|-|TRBJ2-7
TGTGCCAGCAGCTTAGTAGGGGGGACCTCCTACGAGCAGTACTTC
CASSLVGGTSYEQYF
>many|TRBV4-1|TRBD1|TRBJ1-5
TGCGCCAGCAGCCAAGGGCAGGGGGGTCAGCCCCAGCATTTT
CASSQGQGGQPQHF
>few|TRBV5-1|-|TRBJ2-2
TGCGCCAGCGGAGGAGGGGAGATTGGGGTCGGGGAGCTGTTTTTT
CASGGGEIGVGELFF
>-|TRBV11-2|-|TRBJ2-1
TGTGCCAGCAGCTTAGAGGGGCTGGCAGGGTTAAAGCAGTTCTTC
CASSLEGLAGLKQFF
>few|TRBV5-1|-|TRBJ2-5
TGCGCCAGCAGCTTGTTGGGGGCAGGGGAGACCCAGTACTTC
CASSLLGAGETQYF
>-|TRBV9|-|TRBJ2-1
TGTGCCAGCAGCCTTTTGAATAGCGGACGAAATGAGCAGTTCTTC
CASSLLNSGRNEQFF
>-|TRBV20-1|-|TRBJ2-5
TGCAGTGCTCCCAGGGGAGCCTTTACAGAGACCCAGTACTTC
CSAPRGAFTETQYF
>-|TRBV7-6|-|TRBJ2-3
TGTGCCAGCAGCCCTGGACTTTTGATCACAGATACGCAGTATTTT
CASSPGLLITDTQYF
>-|TRBV5-5|-|TRBJ2-3
TGTGCCAGCAGCTTGGTGGTCACCCCAACAGATACGCAGTATTTT
CASSLVVTPTDTQYF
>few|TRBV12-3/TRBV12-4|-|TRBJ2-3
TGTGCCAGCACCCTCGGGGGTGGGGATACGCAGTATTTT
CASTLGGGDTQYF
>few|TRBV4-2|-|TRBJ1-5
TGTGCCAGCAGCCAAGGGGACGCCGATGGGCCCCAGCATTTT
CASSQGDADGPQHF
>-|TRBV12-3/TRBV12-4|-|TRBJ2-1
TGTGCCAGCAGTTCCACATCCACAGGAATGAATGAGCAGTTCTTC
CASSSTSTGMNEQFF
>few|TRBV4-1|TRBD1|TRBJ2-2
TGCGCCAGCAGCCAAAGACAGGGGAACACCGGGGAGCTGTTTTTT
CASSQRQGNTGELFF
>many|TRBV7-9|-|TRBJ2-1
TGTGCCAGCAGCTTTAGCGCGAATGAGCAGTTCTTC
CASSFSANEQFF
>few|TRBV7-9|TRBD1|TRBJ1-2
TGTGCCAGCAGCTGGGACAGGGAGGGCTATGGCTACACCTTC
CASSWDREGYGYTF
>many|TRBV5-1|TRBD1|TRBJ2-1
TGCGCCAGCAGCCCCCGGGACAGGGGTGATGAGCAGTTCTTC
CASSPRDRGDEQFF
>-|TRBV27|TRBD1|TRBJ2-5
TGTGCCAGCAGTCCCACTGGGGACAGCCAAGAGACCCAGTACTTC
CASSPTGDSQETQYF
>-|TRBV4-3|TRBD1|TRBJ2-1
TGCGCCAGCAGCCAAGAGACAGGGGGGTTCTACAATGAGCAGTTCTTC
CASSQETGGFYNEQFF
>few|TRBV20-1|-|TRBJ1-2
TGCAGCTACCAGGGAGAGGGTTCCAACGCAAATGGCTACACCTTC
CSYQGEGSNANGYTF
>-|TRBV6-1|TRBD2|TRBJ2-4
TGTGCCAGCAGTGCTCGGGGGGAGGTCAAAAACATTCAGTACTTC
CASSARGEVKNIQYF
>-|TRBV29-1|-|TRBJ1-4
TGCAGCGCCGGTGGGAAGGCCCATGAAAAACTGTTTTTT
CSAGGKAHEKLFF
>few|TRBV18|-|TRBJ1-2
TGTGCCAGCTCACCCGGGGTGACCTACACCTTC
CASSPGVTYTF
>-|TRBV12-3/TRBV12-4|-|TRBJ1-5
TGTGCCAGCAGCCCCCGGGGAATGTTTGGCAATCAGCCCCAGCATTTT
CASSPRGMFGNQPQHF
>few|TRBV6-2/TRBV6-3|TRBD1|TRBJ2-2
TGTGCCAGCAGTTACACAGGGACAGGCGCGAACACCGGGGAGCTGTTTTTT
CASSYTGTGANTGELFF